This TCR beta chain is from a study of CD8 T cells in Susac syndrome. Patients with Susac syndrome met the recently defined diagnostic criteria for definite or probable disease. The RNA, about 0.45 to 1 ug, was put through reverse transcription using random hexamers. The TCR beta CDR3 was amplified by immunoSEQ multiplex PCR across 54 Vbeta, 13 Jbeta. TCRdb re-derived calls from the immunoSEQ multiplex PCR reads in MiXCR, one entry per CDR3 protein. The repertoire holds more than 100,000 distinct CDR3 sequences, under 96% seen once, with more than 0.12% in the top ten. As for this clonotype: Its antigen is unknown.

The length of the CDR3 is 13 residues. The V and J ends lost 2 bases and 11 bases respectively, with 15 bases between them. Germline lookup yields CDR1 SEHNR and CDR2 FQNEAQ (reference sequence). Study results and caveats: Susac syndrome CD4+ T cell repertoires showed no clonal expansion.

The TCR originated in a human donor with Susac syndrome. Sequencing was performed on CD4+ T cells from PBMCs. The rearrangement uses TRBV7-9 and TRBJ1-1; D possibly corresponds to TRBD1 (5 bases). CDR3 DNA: TGTGCCAGCAGCTTAAGTAGGGAGACAGAGGCTTTCTTT. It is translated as CASSLSRETEAFF.